Below are 6 T cell receptor beta chains sequenced from a single sample in a study of blood T cell repertoires in COVID-19. Here immunoSEQ multiplex PCR was the method, and the copy in TCRdb shows in-frame clones only, minus some. This sample has over 55,000 clones; roughly 82% occur once, and the top ten carry approximately 14%. Sequences were obtained from peripheral blood. Every receptor here comes from a woman older than 75 with acute or convalescent COVID-19.

In its sample, this clone was seen a few times. The CDR3 nucleotides read TGCGCCAGCAGCTTGGATGTCGGGGATCAGCCCCAGCATTTT. This encodes CASSLDVGDQPQHF. The V gene is TRBV5-1, the J gene TRBJ1-5; D is ambiguous. V was shortened by 0 bases and J by 5 bases, with 9 bases between the two germline ends. Germline CDR1 and CDR2: SGHRS and YFSETQ. This CDR3 comprises 14 residues.

This clone was seen a handful of times. The gene calls are TRBV7-2 and TRBJ2-7, with 7 bases lining up with TRBD1. The CDR3 covers 13 residues. Germline V gives CDR1 SGHTA, CDR2 FQGNSA. With 5 bases clipped from V and 6 bases from J, the junction kept 7 bases outside the gene matches. The CDR3 DNA is TGTGCCAGCAGCCCGGACAGGTTGGGCGAGCAGTACTTC. Amino acids: CASSPDRLGEQYF.

This rearrangement joins TRBV4-3 to TRBJ2-3, with 7 bases lining up with TRBD2. This CDR3 contains 16 residues. From germline, CDR1 is LGHNA and CDR2 YSLEER. Losses at the gene ends were 4 bases for V and 2 bases for J; bases not matched to a gene: 9. This CDR3 is CASSLGTSGNTDTQYF. The CDR3, as DNA: TGCGCCAGCAGCCTTGGGACCAGCGGGAACACAGATACGCAGTATTTT.

This clone was picked up one time. The J gene is TRBJ1-5, the V gene TRBV5-5; D perhaps matches TRBD1 (5 bases). In germline, CDR1 is SGHKS, CDR2 YYEKEE (reference sequence). V was pared by 4 bases and J by 0 bases, with 11 bases between. The CDR3 is 15 amino acids. The CDR3 region is CASSRGGSSNQPQHF. CDR3 in DNA: TGTGCCAGCAGCCGCGGGGGTAGTAGCAATCAGCCCCAGCATTTT. Full variable domain (outside the CDR3, taken from reference TRBV5-5 and TRBJ1-5): DAGVTQSPTHLIKTRGQQVTLRCSPISGHKSVSWYQQVLGQGPQFIFQYYEKEERGRGNFPDRFSARQFPNYSSELNVNALLLGDSALYLCASSRGGSSNQPQHFGDGTRLSIL.

V usage is TRBV10-3 and J usage is TRBJ1-5; 9 bases map to TRBD1. CDR1 ENHRY and CDR2 SYGVKD come from the germline V gene. V lost 0 bases to trimming and J lost 6 bases; unmatched junction nucleotides: 3. The CDR3 contains 15 residues. In nucleotides, the CDR3 is TGTGCCATCAGTGAGTCTACAGGGGGCGGTCAGCCCCAGCATTTT. Its translation: CAISESTGGGQPQHF.

The V gene is TRBV11-2, the J gene TRBJ2-1, with 9 nucleotides matching TRBD2. The CDR3 has 15 amino acids. The V gene end was trimmed by 3 bases and the J gene end by 6 bases; junction bases not matched to a gene: 6. The germline gives CDR1 SGHAT, CDR2 FQNNGV. CDR3 nucleotides: TGTGCCAGCAGCTTGGGAGCGGGAGGAACCAATGAGCAGTTCTTC. Amino acid sequence: CASSLGAGGTNEQFF.